What follows is one TCR beta chain and its context. Its antigen is currently unknown. This specimen belongs to a study of blood T cells in healthy people across ages. Study-wide results and caveats: Donor CMV status was unknown, possibly confounding expanded clonotype changes. In older individuals, TCR beta diversity per million T cells was lower, falling roughly linearly with age. Long-lived donors carried more naive CD4+ cells and greater diversity than aged donors.

It was with a sample-barcoded 5' primer and a J-beta primer mix that a second PCR of roughly 7 to 12 cycles was run. MiXCR, run by TCRdb on the 5' RACE reads, gives a single entry per CDR3 protein. The sample shows 1,800,000 or so distinct CDR3 sequences, approximately 39% of them seen only once. Germline CDR1 MNHEY, CDR2 SMNVEV (reference sequence). This CDR3 has 14 amino acids. The chain uses TRBV27 and TRBJ2-4; 7 bases align to TRBD1. With the DNA end fitting TRBJ2-7 better, the J assignment may be wrong. The receptor was derived from a human donor in good health. The sequenced sample was blood. The CDR3 protein is CASTNQGQCNEQYF. The CDR3 coding sequence is TGTGCCAGCACCAACCAGGGACAGTGCAACGAGCAGTACTTC.